The TCR beta chain under discussion was sequenced for a study of response to subunit inactivated influenza vaccine. Study-level findings and limits: With each seasonal influenza vaccination, the authors suggested, few new T cells are recruited.

From the RT-PCR reads, TCRdb called clonotypes with MiXCR, one entry per CDR3 protein. Here the sample spans about 300,000 distinct CDR3 sequences, 20% to 25% being singletons. The ends were cut back, 5 bases at V and 9 bases at J, with 15 bases in the middle. This CDR3 is built from 13 residues. Germline V lookup: CDR1 MNHEY, CDR2 SVGEGT. This clonotype was detected only a few times. As yet, its antigen is unknown. The source material was PBMCs from blood, sampled less than 22 months after vaccination. The source is a man between 50 and 69 years old who received an inactivated influenza vaccine. V is TRBV6-2 or TRBV6-3 and J is TRBJ2-3, with unresolved D. The CDR3 DNA sequence: TGTGCCAGCAGTGACCGGCCCCACGGCACGCAGTATTTT. Residues: CASSDRPHGTQYF.